The 27 T cell receptor beta chains below were found in one sample sequenced in a study of blood T cells in healthy people across ages. Alongside a J-beta primer mix, a sample-barcoded 5' primer served in a second PCR lasting about 6 to 12 cycles. TCRdb fed the 5' RACE reads into MiXCR, producing one record per CDR3 protein. The sample consists of some 1.4 million distinct CDR3 sequences, approximately 42% of them appearing once. Sequencing was carried out using blood. All receptors come from a woman aged 18-29 years in good health.

This clonotype was found a few times. This chain uses TRBV10-1 with TRBJ2-1; D might be TRBD2 (5 bases). This CDR3 is 15 amino acids long. The germline V gene has CDR1 WNHNN and CDR2 SYGVQD (reference sequence). The V and J ends lost 2 bases and 9 bases respectively, with 17 bases between them. The chain's CDR3 is CASSEAPGVASEQFF. The CDR3 nucleotides read TGCGCCAGCAGTGAGGCTCCCGGGGTCGCAAGTGAGCAGTTCTTC.

This clonotype was observed a single time. Compared with germline, one end of the junction differs, possibly owing to a read error. The chain recombines TRBV2 with TRBJ2-1; possibly TRBD2 for D (6 bases). The CDR3 spans 14 residues. Germline CDR1 reads SNHLY; CDR2 reads FYNNEI. CDR3 sequence reads: CASRSGFSHNEQFF. CDR3 in DNA: TGTGCCAGCAGAAGCGGGTTCTCCCACAATGAGCAGTTCTTC.

The chain joins TRBV7-9 to TRBJ2-1; D is perhaps TRBD2 (5 bases). From germline, CDR1 is SEHNR and CDR2 FQNEAQ (reference sequence). This CDR3 has 16 residues. Trimming took off 2 bases at V and 5 bases at J, with 16 bases between the two ends. CDR3 region: CASSLTRGKGNNEQFF. The CDR3 DNA reads as TGTGCCAGCAGCTTAACTCGGGGAAAAGGGAACAATGAGCAGTTCTTC. The variable domain in full, completed from reference TRBV7-9 and TRBJ2-1, reads DTGVSQNPRHKITKRGQNVTFRCDPISEHNRLYWYRQTLGQGPEFLTYFQNEAQLEKSRLLSDRFSAERPKGSFSTLEIQRTEQGDSAMYLCASSLTRGKGNNEQFFGPGTRLTVL.

V is TRBV7-9 and J is TRBJ2-7; no reliable D call. This CDR3 spans 13 amino acids. CDR1 SEHNR and CDR2 FQNEAQ come from the germline V gene (reference sequence). V was shortened by 8 bases and J by 3 bases, with 14 bases between the two germline ends. The CDR3 DNA sequence: TGTGCCAGCGGCAAAGACATGAACTACGAGCAGTACTTC. Its protein is CASGKDMNYEQYF.

The J gene is TRBJ2-1, the V gene TRBV2, with 9 bases aligning to TRBD2. Germline V gene lookup returns CDR1 SNHLY and CDR2 FYNNEI. This CDR3 spans 16 amino acids. The junction had 0 bases not matched to a gene; V was cut back by 0 bases and J by 0 bases. CDR3 coding DNA: TGTGCCAGCAGTGAAGCTAGCGGGAGCTCCTACAATGAGCAGTTCTTC. Its protein product is CASSEASGSSYNEQFF. The whole variable domain, filled in from reference TRBV2 and TRBJ2-1, reads EPEVTQTPSHQVTQMGQEVILRCVPISNHLYFYWYRQILGQKVEFLVSFYNNEISEKSEIFDDQFSVERPDGSNFTLKIRSTKLEDSAMYFCASSEASGSSYNEQFFGPGTRLTVL.

The sample holds a few counts of this clonotype. V is TRBV9 and J is TRBJ2-1; D could derive from TRBD1 or TRBD2 (5 bases each). Trimming removed 5 bases from V and 9 bases from J, with 12 bases in between. Per the germline V gene, CDR1 is SGDLS and CDR2 is YYNGEE. The CDR3 is 12 residues long. CDR3 bases: TGTGCCAGCAGGGGGGACCAGAGTGAGCAGTTCTTC. The encoded protein is CASRGDQSEQFF.

This clonotype appeared a few times. V gene TRBV5-1 combines with J gene TRBJ2-3; 14 nucleotides agree with TRBD2. V lost 3 bases to trimming and J lost 1 base; unmatched junction nucleotides: 4. Germline V gene lookup returns CDR1 SGHRS and CDR2 YFSETQ. The CDR3 length is 17 residues. CDR3 DNA sequence: TGCGCCAGCAGCTCTGTGGGACTAGCGGGGGGCACAGATACGCAGTATTTT. Translated, it gives CASSSVGLAGGTDTQYF.

There are a few counts of this clonotype. The chain employs TRBV10-3 and TRBJ2-7; D gene ambiguous. Between the trimmed V and J ends, which lost 0 bases and 2 bases, there was a span of 14 bases. CDR3 length equals 16 residues. CDR1 and CDR2 from the germline V gene are ENHRY and SYGVKD. CDR3 bases: TGTGCCATCAGTGAGTCCCCGGCGACACCGCCCTACGAGCAGTACTTC. Residues: CAISESPATPPYEQYF.

V gene TRBV7-8 combines with J gene TRBJ1-5; D is ambiguous. Germline V gives CDR1 SGHVS, CDR2 FQNEAQ. The CDR3 is 17 amino acids. Trimming removed 5 bases at V and 4 bases at J, with 21 bases between. CDR3 coding DNA: TGTGCCAGCAGCCCAACCAGCGCAGGACCCCTGAATCAGCCCCAGCATTTT. This gives the protein CASSPTSAGPLNQPQHF.

The chain combines TRBV2 with TRBJ1-4; D gene uncertain. The CDR3 totals 14 residues. Germline-derived CDR1 and CDR2 are SNHLY and FYNNEI. V gave up 6 bases and J gave up 8 bases, with 16 bases separating them. The DNA of the CDR3 is TGTGCCAGCAGACCGACCCCGTTCGAGGAAAAACTGTTTTTT. Its protein is CASRPTPFEEKLFF.

The sample holds a few counts of this clonotype. The J gene is TRBJ2-5, the V gene TRBV20-1; TRBD2 matches at 10 bases. The J segment lost 2 bases and the V segment lost 2 bases, leaving 5 bases of the junction unmatched. The CDR3 runs 15 residues. The V gene's germline CDR1 is DFQATT and CDR2 SNEGSKA (reference sequence). The CDR3, as DNA: TGCAGTGCTAGATTACAACTAGCGGGACAAGAGACCCAGTACTTC. Translation gives CSARLQLAGQETQYF.

The chain links TRBV5-1 to TRBJ2-7; 8 bases map to TRBD2. The CDR3 is 16 amino acids. The J segment lost 5 bases and the V segment lost 0 bases, leaving 10 bases of the junction unmatched. Germline CDR1 is SGHRS and CDR2 is YFSETQ. This CDR3 is CASSLAATSESHEQYF. Written as DNA, the CDR3 is TGCGCCAGCAGCTTGGCCGCGACTAGCGAGTCCCACGAGCAGTACTTC.

The CDR3 region has the DNA TGTGCCAGCAGCCTCGGGACTAGCGGGGGGAAATCGTTAGCCAAAAACATTCAGTACTTC. Translation: CASSLGTSGGKSLAKNIQYF. The chain couples TRBV5-6 to TRBJ2-4; 15 bases line up with TRBD2. The CDR3 runs to 20 residues. V lost 4 bases, J lost 0 bases, and 11 bases stayed unmatched. Germline CDR1 SGHDT, CDR2 YYEEEE.

The chain carries TRBV12-3 or TRBV12-4 and TRBJ2-4; TRBD2 agrees at 8 bases. Judging by the DNA end, TRBJ2-5 fits better; the J call may be wrong. This CDR3 comprises 14 residues. The CDR3 sequence is CASSSPGRVETQYF. CDR3 sequence (DNA): TGTGCCAGCAGTAGTCCCGGGAGGGTAGAGACCCAGTACTTC.

Written as DNA, the CDR3 is TGCGCCAGCAGCCAGGACCGAACCGACCCCTACGAGCAGTACTTC. This sequence encodes CASSQDRTDPYEQYF. The rearrangement uses TRBV4-1 and TRBJ2-7, with D unresolved. Between the trimmed V and J ends, which lost 3 bases and 2 bases, there was a span of 14 bases. Germline loops: CDR1 MGHRA, CDR2 YSYEKL. CDR3 length equals 15 residues.

V is TRBV29-1 and J is TRBJ2-1; 10 bases align to TRBD1. The DNA end lines up better with TRBJ2-7; the J call may be wrong. This CDR3 is built from 13 residues. Germline loops: CDR1 SQVTM, CDR2 ANQGSEA. The CDR3 DNA is TGCAGCGAATGGACAGGGGGATACAATGAGCAGTACTTC. Translated: CSEWTGGYNEQYF.

The chain couples TRBV10-3 to TRBJ2-7, with 9 bases that match TRBD1. V lost 6 bases and J lost 3; bases outside the gene matches: 9. There are 15 residues in the CDR3. The V gene's germline CDR1 is ENHRY and CDR2 SYGVKD. The CDR3 sequence is CAISDRGSSSYEQYF. The CDR3 DNA sequence: TGTGCCATCAGCGACAGGGGGTCGTCCAGCTACGAGCAGTACTTC.

The gene calls are TRBV6-1 and TRBJ1-1; possible D gene TRBD1, 5 bases. The CDR3 is made up of 14 amino acids. V lost 8 bases to trimming and J lost 4 bases, with 17 bases between them. Germline CDR1 is MNHNS and CDR2 is SASEGT. CDR3 region: CASFRDGHTTEAFF. CDR3 nucleotide sequence: TGTGCCAGCTTCCGGGACGGTCACACCACTGAAGCTTTCTTT.

This clonotype occurred a few times. CDR3 DNA: TGTGCCAGCAGCCAGGACAGGGGTCTGTCCGGGGAGCTGTTTTTT. Its translation: CASSQDRGLSGELFF. This chain links TRBV3-1 with TRBJ2-2; 9 bases are a match to TRBD1. Germline V gives CDR1 LGHDT, CDR2 YNNKEL (reference sequence). After removal of 3 bases from V and 6 bases from J, the junction contained 5 bases not matched to a gene. This CDR3 has 15 residues.

This chain connects TRBV12-3 or TRBV12-4 to TRBJ1-5; D is undetermined. CDR3 length: 14 amino acids. The V end lost 5 bases, the J end lost 6 bases, and 14 bases lay between the germline ends. This CDR3 reads CASSAGREGQPQHF. Written as DNA, the CDR3 is TGTGCCAGCAGTGCTGGGAGGGAGGGTCAGCCCCAGCATTTT.

This clonotype appeared a few times. V and J are TRBV29-1 and TRBJ2-7, with 7 nucleotides matching TRBD1. The CDR3 is made up of 15 amino acids. CDR1 SQVTM and CDR2 ANQGSEA come from the germline V gene. Trimming at V came to 7 bases and at J to 0 bases, leaving 12 bases not matched to a gene. As DNA, the CDR3 is TGCAGCGCCCGTACCGGGACAGATGCCTCCTACGAGCAGTACTTC. Translation gives CSARTGTDASYEQYF.

This rearrangement joins TRBV20-1 to TRBJ2-6; 11 bases agree with TRBD1. With V trimmed by 5 bases and J by 0 bases, 3 bases remained unmatched. The V gene's germline CDR1 is DFQATT and CDR2 SNEGSKA (reference sequence). This CDR3 spans 16 amino acids. The CDR3 spells CSAGQGASSGANVLTF. In DNA, the CDR3 is TGCAGTGCTGGACAGGGGGCCAGCTCTGGGGCCAACGTCCTGACTTTC.

This clonotype came up a few times. This rearrangement joins TRBV7-9 to TRBJ2-3; TRBD2 matches at 8 bases. Germline V gene lookup returns CDR1 SEHNR and CDR2 FQNEAQ (reference sequence). V shed 5 bases, J shed 2 bases, and the junction held 9 bases outside the gene matches. The CDR3 length is 16 residues. CDR3 nucleotides: TGTGCCAGCAGCGCACCGGGACTAGACCTCACAGATACGCAGTATTTT. Its translation: CASSAPGLDLTDTQYF.

The chain uses TRBV12-3 or TRBV12-4 and TRBJ2-1, with TRBD2 matching 12 bases. The CDR3 spans 15 residues. V shed 5 bases and J 9 bases; nucleotides not matched to a gene: 8. CDR3 sequence: CASSRRTSGDTEQFF. CDR3 DNA: TGTGCCAGCAGTCGTAGGACTAGCGGGGACACTGAGCAGTTCTTC.

The chain is built from TRBV6-2 or TRBV6-3 and TRBJ2-7; D is undetermined. The CDR3 consists of 13 residues. The germline V and J ends were trimmed by 10 bases and 3 bases, with 16 bases remaining between them. Germline V gene data show CDR1 as MNHEY and CDR2 as SVGEGT. CDR3 sequence (DNA): TGTGCCACGACAAGGGCCTTAGACTACGAGCAGTACTTC. Protein product: CATTRALDYEQYF.

This chain links TRBV18 with TRBJ2-5; D may be TRBD2 (6 bases). The CDR3 sequence is 15 residues long. CDR1 and CDR2 (germline): KGHSH, LQKENI. V lost 2 bases and J 4 bases, leaving 14 bases between the germline ends. The CDR3 is CASSPVSPGGETQYF. The DNA for the CDR3 is TGTGCCAGCTCACCAGTCTCGCCCGGGGGAGAGACCCAGTACTTC. The variable domain in full, completed from reference TRBV18 and TRBJ2-5, reads NAGVMQNPRHLVRRRGQEARLRCSPMKGHSHVYWYRQLPEEGLKFMVYLQKENIIDESGMPKERFSAEFPKEGPSILRIQQVVRGDSAAYFCASSPVSPGGETQYFGPGTRLLVL.

This clonotype was observed a handful of times. The chain is built from TRBV29-1 and TRBJ1-2; 11 positions agree with TRBD1. The CDR3 has 15 amino acids. Trimming at V came to 4 bases and at J to 3 bases, leaving 7 bases not matched to a gene. Germline loops: CDR1 SQVTM, CDR2 ANQGSEA. The CDR3 sequence: CSVAPPGQGDYGYTF. CDR3 in DNA: TGCAGCGTTGCCCCTCCGGGACAGGGGGACTATGGCTACACCTTC.